One and the same sample provided the 26 T cell receptor beta chains below, sequenced in a study of shared clonotypes between healthy human individuals. The data were produced by immunoSEQ multiplex PCR, yet TCRdb's version contains in-frame clones alone and is incomplete. This table holds roughly 2 million clones, more than 90% found once. Sequenced: naive CD4+ T cells sorted from blood. The subset denotes: CD45RA+ positively selected. The receptors shown here come from a man aged 18 to 29 in good health.

The chain combines TRBV19 with TRBJ1-2; D remains ambiguous. The CDR3 loop spans 13 amino acids. CDR1 and CDR2 (germline): LNHDA, SQIVND (reference sequence). Trimming took off 5 bases at V and 4 bases at J, with 11 bases between the two ends. CDR3 DNA: TGTGCCAGTAGTGCCTCAGGACCCTATGGCTACACCTTC. Translated: CASSASGPYGYTF.

This chain joins TRBV6-5 and TRBJ1-1, with D perhaps TRBD1 (6 bases). The V end was cut by 7 bases, the J end by 2 bases, with 14 bases between. This CDR3 contains 14 residues. Germline V gene data show CDR1 as MNHEY and CDR2 as SVGAGI. Here the CDR3 reads CASKARGVNTEAFF. The CDR3 coding sequence is TGTGCCAGCAAGGCCAGGGGAGTAAACACTGAAGCTTTCTTT.

The chain recombines TRBV7-9 with TRBJ1-3; D gene ambiguous. Trimming removed 2 bases from V and 0 bases from J, with 8 bases in between. This CDR3 region has 15 residues. Germline values: CDR1 SEHNR, CDR2 FQNEAQ (reference sequence). As DNA, the CDR3 is TGTGCCAGCAGCTTACAGCCCAGCTCTGGAAACACCATATATTTT. It is translated as CASSLQPSSGNTIYF.

The chain combines TRBV7-2 with TRBJ2-7; D is tentatively TRBD1 or TRBD2 (7 bases each). V lost 1 base and J lost 3, with 19 bases in between. The CDR3 has 17 residues. Germline V gene sequence: CDR1 SGHTA, CDR2 FQGNSA. The CDR3 nucleotides are TGTGCCAGCAGCTTAGGAACCACCGGCAGGGGGGGCTACGAGCAGTACTTC. Translated, it gives CASSLGTTGRGGYEQYF.

The J gene is TRBJ2-1, the V gene TRBV9, with TRBD2 matching 7 bases. Germline assignment: CDR1 SGDLS and CDR2 YYNGEE. CDR3 size: 17 residues. V was pared by 4 bases and J by 5 bases, with 15 bases of the junction left unmatched. CDR3 residues: CASSQVGPGGPHNEQFF. The CDR3 region has the DNA TGTGCCAGCAGCCAAGTAGGTCCGGGAGGCCCCCACAATGAGCAGTTCTTC.

The rearrangement links TRBV27 to TRBJ2-7, with 10 bases fitting TRBD1. This CDR3 spans 16 amino acids. Germline assignment: CDR1 MNHEY and CDR2 SMNVEV (reference sequence). The ends lost 7 bases at V and 5 bases at J; junction bases unmatched: 14. The CDR3 loop is CASNKFTGTGAHEQYF. The CDR3 DNA reads as TGTGCCAGCAATAAATTCACCGGGACAGGGGCCCACGAGCAGTACTTC.

This rearrangement joins TRBV11-2 to TRBJ2-6; a weak D match, TRBD1 (5 bases). Germline CDR1 is SGHAT and CDR2 is FQNNGV. Trimming stripped 3 bases from V and 2 bases from J, with 8 bases between. The CDR3 runs to 15 residues. The CDR3 DNA reads TGTGCCAGCAGCTTTTTAGGGGCTGGGGCCAACGTCCTGACTTTC. Protein sequence: CASSFLGAGANVLTF.

CDR3 in amino acids: CASSSRGRTTSTTNEKLFF. The CDR3, as DNA: TGTGCCAGCAGCTCTAGGGGACGTACAACTAGCACAACTAATGAAAAACTGTTTTTT. V is TRBV7-9 and J is TRBJ1-4, with D possibly being TRBD1 (5 bases). The CDR3 totals 19 residues. The V gene's germline CDR1 is SEHNR and CDR2 FQNEAQ (reference sequence). The germline V and J ends were trimmed by 4 bases and 0 bases, with 21 bases remaining between them.

The chain links TRBV5-1 to TRBJ2-3, with D possibly matching TRBD1 (6 bases). V dropped 5 bases and J dropped 0 bases, with 16 bases sitting between them. There are 16 residues in the CDR3. The germline CDR1 and CDR2 sequences are SGHRS and YFSETQ. The CDR3 protein is CASRPRRDTSTDTQYF. The DNA of the CDR3 is TGCGCCAGCAGGCCGCGTAGGGACACTAGCACAGATACGCAGTATTTT.

This clone has only one observation. The chain recombines TRBV7-9 with TRBJ2-2, with 7 positions matching TRBD2. This CDR3 has 16 amino acids. V trimming: 5 bases; J trimming: 0 bases; junction bases outside the gene matches: 6. Germline-derived CDR1 and CDR2 are SEHNR and FQNEAQ (reference sequence). The CDR3 loop reads CASSARGGTNTGELFF. CDR3 nucleotide sequence: TGTGCCAGCAGCGCCCGGGGAGGGACGAACACCGGGGAGCTGTTTTTT.

The chain is built from TRBV6-1 and TRBJ1-1; no definite D call. Deletions cut 7 bases from V and 3 bases from J, with 6 bases between. This CDR3 contains 11 residues. Germline V gene lookup returns CDR1 MNHNS and CDR2 SASEGT. CDR3 region: CASTLYTEAFF. CDR3 nucleotide sequence: TGTGCCAGCACTCTATACACTGAAGCTTTCTTT.

The rearrangement joins TRBV7-2 to TRBJ1-2; tentatively, D is TRBD1 (6 bases). Germline assignment: CDR1 SGHTA and CDR2 FQGNSA. CDR3 length: 14 residues. V dropped 4 bases and J dropped 5 bases, with 14 bases sitting between them. CDR3 coding DNA: TGTGCCAGCAGCTCGGGGGCGCCGGGGTATGGCTACACCTTC. Encoded protein: CASSSGAPGYGYTF.

Only one count was recorded for this clone. This chain joins TRBV18 and TRBJ2-7; TRBD2 agrees at 10 bases. Germline V gene sequence: CDR1 KGHSH, CDR2 LQKENI. V dropped 5 bases and J dropped 7; count of bases not matched to a gene: 14. The CDR3 is made up of 16 amino acids. Here the CDR3 reads CASSGEAGGPASEQYF. In DNA form, the CDR3 reads TGTGCCAGCTCAGGGGAAGCGGGAGGGCCCGCCAGTGAGCAGTACTTC.

J is TRBJ2-7 and V is TRBV11-2; 7 positions agree with TRBD1. Germline CDR1 and CDR2: SGHAT and FQNNGV. J lost 1 base, V lost 5 bases, and 2 bases had no gene match. The CDR3 length is 13 residues. CDR3 in DNA: TGTGCCAGCAGCGCGGACAGGTCCTACGAGCAGTACTTC. Amino acid sequence: CASSADRSYEQYF. Full variable domain (missing parts from reference TRBV11-2 and TRBJ2-7): EAGVAQSPRYKIIEKRQSVAFWCNPISGHATLYWYQQILGQGPKLLIQFQNNGVVDDSQLPKDRFSAERLKGVDSTLKIQPAKLEDSAVYLCASSADRSYEQYFGPGTRLTVT.

This chain joins TRBV28 and TRBJ1-2; 8 nucleotides agree with TRBD1. The junction had 14 bases not matched to a gene; V was cut back by 6 bases and J by 8 bases. The CDR3 totals 15 residues. Germline V gives CDR1 MDHEN, CDR2 SYDVKM. The CDR3 nucleotides read TGTGCCAGCAGCCGATCGGGGACAGGAGGCCGGGGCTACACCTTC. It yields the protein CASSRSGTGGRGYTF.

The chain couples TRBV6-1 to TRBJ1-2, with 7 bases matching TRBD1. The CDR3 extends over 15 amino acids. CDR1 is MNHNS, CDR2 SASEGT, per germline. Trimming cost V 8 bases and J 1 base; bases outside gene matches: 10. The CDR3 here is CASAATTGNNYGYTF. CDR3 sequence (DNA): TGTGCCAGCGCGGCGACGACAGGGAATAACTATGGCTACACCTTC.

The chain joins TRBV23-1 to TRBJ2-7, with 8 bases aligning to TRBD2. TRBV23-1 belongs to the ORF category, with a function that is uncertain. After removal of 8 bases from V and 0 bases from J, the junction contained 9 bases not matched to a gene. There are 15 residues in the CDR3. The CDR3 is CASRSGGVSSYEQYF. In DNA form, the CDR3 reads TGCGCCAGCCGATCGGGGGGGGTGAGCTCCTACGAGCAGTACTTC.

The chain recombines TRBV5-5 with TRBJ1-5, with D possibly TRBD1 on 5 matching bases. From germline, CDR1 is SGHKS and CDR2 YYEKEE (reference sequence). The V and J ends lost 0 bases and 3 bases respectively, with 10 bases between them. CDR3 length equals 15 residues. CDR3 DNA sequence: TGTGCCAGCAGCTTGGCCGGGACCAACAATCAGCCCCAGCATTTT. Protein: CASSLAGTNNQPQHF.

Here the CDR3 DNA reads TGTGCCAGCAGGGGACAGGGACTTAATTCACCCCTCCACTTT. Residues: CASRGQGLNSPLHF. V gene TRBV6-5 combines with J gene TRBJ1-6; 9 bases fit TRBD1. Per the germline V gene, CDR1 is MNHEY and CDR2 is SVGAGI. J was trimmed by 6 bases and V by 6 bases; bases with no gene match: 3. CDR3 length: 14 residues.

The genes are TRBV27 and TRBJ2-5; D not resolved. Per the germline V gene, CDR1 is MNHEY and CDR2 is SMNVEV (reference sequence). V lost 4 bases to trimming and J lost 2 bases, with 11 bases between them. The CDR3 runs 14 residues. The CDR3 DNA is TGTGCCAGCAGTTCTCAGGTTGGGCAAGAGACCCAGTACTTC. Amino acids: CASSSQVGQETQYF.

The V call is TRBV7-3, the J call TRBJ2-3; 7 bases are shared with TRBD2. Germline CDR1 SGHTA, CDR2 FQGTGA. This CDR3 contains 16 residues. After removal of 5 bases from V and 3 bases from J, the junction contained 11 bases not matched to a gene. CDR3 coding DNA: TGTGCCAGCAGCCTCCGGACTAGTCTAGAGACAGATACGCAGTATTTT. It yields the protein CASSLRTSLETDTQYF.

This rearrangement joins TRBV13 to TRBJ1-6; no clear D. The CDR3 spans 15 residues. V lost 6 bases, J lost 3 bases, and 12 bases lay in between. Germline assignment: CDR1 PRHDT and CDR2 FYEKMQ (reference sequence). CDR3 residues: CASRPESVYNSPLHF. The CDR3 DNA reads as TGTGCCAGCAGACCCGAATCTGTCTATAATTCACCCCTCCACTTT. Drawing the rest from reference TRBV13 and TRBJ1-6, the complete variable domain is AAGVIQSPRHLIKEKRETATLKCYPIPRHDTVYWYQQGPGQDPQFLISFYEKMQSDKGSIPDRFSAQQFSDYHSELNMSSLELGDSALYFCASRPESVYNSPLHFGNGTRLTVT.

The rearrangement joins TRBV6-1 to TRBJ1-1; TRBD1 aligns across 7 bases. The V and J ends lost 6 bases and 3 bases, in that order; junction bases with no gene match: 7. Germline lookup yields CDR1 MNHNS and CDR2 SASEGT. The length of the CDR3 is 14 residues. Here the CDR3 reads CASRTGKVYTEAFF. The CDR3 bases are TGTGCCAGCAGGACAGGGAAGGTGTACACTGAAGCTTTCTTT.

V and J are TRBV30 and TRBJ1-1; no definite D call. Germline assignment: CDR1 GTSNPN and CDR2 SVGIG (reference sequence). This CDR3 is 15 amino acids long. V lost 1 base to trimming and J lost 1 base, with 13 bases between them. In DNA, the CDR3 is TGTGCCTGGAGTGCAGGCAGGAAATCGAACACTGAAGCTTTCTTT. It encodes CAWSAGRKSNTEAFF. Based on the CDR3 plus reference TRBV30 and TRBJ1-1, the full variable domain is SQTIHQWPATLVQPVGSPLSLECTVEGTSNPNLYWYRQAAGRGLQLLFYSVGIGQISSEVPQNLSASRPQDRQFILSSKKLLLSDSGFYLCAWSAGRKSNTEAFFGQGTRLTVV.

The CDR3 DNA follows: TGTGCCTGGACGCGACAGGGTCCGAAAGCTTTCTTT. Protein sequence: CAWTRQGPKAFF. The V and J genes are TRBV30 and TRBJ1-1, with 7 bases that match TRBD1. The ends lost 4 bases at V and 9 bases at J; junction bases unmatched: 8. The CDR3 is made up of 12 amino acids. Looked up from germline, CDR1 is GTSNPN and CDR2 is SVGIG (reference sequence).

The chain combines TRBV7-9 with TRBJ1-1; D remains unclear. From germline, CDR1 is SEHNR and CDR2 FQNEAQ (reference sequence). V was pared by 8 bases and J by 0 bases, with 16 bases between. The CDR3 is 15 amino acids. DNA for the CDR3: TGTGCCAGCCTGAATTCGATGCAGGTGAACACTGAAGCTTTCTTT. Translated, it gives CASLNSMQVNTEAFF.